The 10 T cell receptor beta chains reported below all come from one sample, sequenced in a study of T cells in Graves' hyperthyroidism and ophthalmopathy (dated by TCRdb to between 2018 and 2020). To prepare the library, multiplex PCR was applied. The reads were generated on an Illumina HiSeq 2000. Amplification of TCR beta CDR3 regions was carried out from RNA transcripts. For the first round of RT-PCR on the TCR CDR3, the HTBI primer set was used together with the Qiagen OneStep RT-PCR kit. The public reads were reprocessed in TCRdb via fastp at Q25 and MiXCR, keeping in-frame beta chains. Each entry merges the rows of one CDR3 protein and shows their most common DNA and genes. Here the sample has 400,000 or so distinct CDR3 sequences; roughly 13% occur a single time. Under 30% of the sample lies in the top ten. Specimen: blood. The source is a man aged 50 to 60 with Graves' ophthalmopathy.

This clonotype appeared many times. The chain couples TRBV30 to TRBJ2-4; D is possibly TRBD2 (5 bases). V lost 3 bases, J lost 0 bases, and 9 bases lay in between. The CDR3 length is 14 residues. Germline loops: CDR1 GTSNPN, CDR2 SVGIG (reference sequence). CDR3 region: CAWSDGLAKNIQYF. The CDR3 DNA is TGTGCCTGGAGCGACGGACTAGCCAAAAACATTCAGTACTTC.

This clonotype was detected ten times or more. The V gene is TRBV5-5, the J gene TRBJ2-4; 8 nucleotides match TRBD1. The V gene end was trimmed by 2 bases and the J gene end by 8 bases; junction bases not matched to a gene: 9. The CDR3 totals 15 residues. CDR1 and CDR2 (germline): SGHKS, YYEKEE (reference sequence). In DNA, the CDR3 is TGTGCCAGCAGCTTCCCAGCAGGGGGCCTTGACATTCAGTACTTC. Translation: CASSFPAGGLDIQYF.

The genes are TRBV28 and TRBJ2-1, with a possible D match to TRBD1 (6 bases). Per the germline V gene, CDR1 is MDHEN and CDR2 is SYDVKM. CDR3 length: 17 amino acids. Between the trimmed V and J ends, which lost 5 bases and 1 base, there was a span of 18 bases. In DNA, the CDR3 is TGTGCCAGCAGTCCCGGACCTCAGAGGGGGTCCTACAATGAGCAGTTCTTC. Protein product: CASSPGPQRGSYNEQFF.

In regard to this clonotype: A clone one base away is much larger, so this may be a read error. This chain connects TRBV3-1 to TRBJ2-5; 7 nucleotides match TRBD2. The CDR3 sequence is 14 residues long. Germline CDR1 and CDR2: LGHDT and YNNKEL (reference sequence). The CDR3 bases are TGTGCCAGCAGCCAAGGTGAGGCGGGAGAGGCCCAGTACTTC. Translated, it gives CASSQGEAGEAQYF.

This rearrangement joins TRBV24-1 to TRBJ2-3, with D uncertain. CDR3 size: 12 residues. Germline V CDR1 and CDR2: KGHDR, SFDVKD. Trimming left V 5 bases short and J 2 bases short, with 4 bases between. The chain's CDR3 is CATSVDTDTQYF. Written as DNA, the CDR3 is TGTGCCACCAGTGTCGACACAGATACGCAGTATTTT.

This clonotype was seen many times. V is TRBV27 and J is TRBJ1-1; weak D call: TRBD1 (5 bases). This CDR3 is built from 14 residues. CDR1 and CDR2 (germline): MNHEY, SMNVEV (reference sequence). V dropped 10 bases and J dropped 2 bases, with 17 bases sitting between them. In DNA, the CDR3 is TGTGCCACTAGGGCCAGCGGGGGTAACACTGAAGCTTTCTTT. It is translated as CATRASGGNTEAFF.

This clonotype has a count of ten or more. This sequence joins TRBV30 and TRBJ1-1; D not certain. This CDR3 contains 13 residues. Germline V gene lookup returns CDR1 GTSNPN and CDR2 SVGIG (reference sequence). V was clipped by 4 bases and J by 0 bases, with 9 bases between them. DNA of the CDR3: TGTGCCTGGAAATTGGGAGTGAACACTGAAGCTTTCTTT. This codes for CAWKLGVNTEAFF.

The chain uses TRBV24-1 and TRBJ1-2; D unclear. The germline CDR1 and CDR2 sequences are KGHDR and SFDVKD. The CDR3 has 13 amino acids. V was clipped by 3 bases and J by 8 bases, with 12 bases between them. The CDR3 bases are TGTGCCACCAGTGATGCAGAGTTGGGGGGCTACACCTTC. This encodes CATSDAELGGYTF.

This clonotype appeared many times. The chain combines TRBV30 with TRBJ1-2; D might be TRBD1 (5 bases). The V end lost 4 bases, the J end lost 2 bases, and 8 bases lay between the germline ends. CDR3 length equals 12 residues. Germline V gene data show CDR1 as GTSNPN and CDR2 as SVGIG (reference sequence). In DNA, the CDR3 is TGTGCCTGGACACGGGGGAACTATGGCTACACCTTC. Its translation: CAWTRGNYGYTF.

This clonotype has a count of ten or more. This chain links TRBV7-6 with TRBJ2-7, with TRBD1 as a possible D gene (6 bases). Germline V lookup: CDR1 SGHVS, CDR2 FNYEAQ. Trimming removed 5 bases from V and 8 bases from J, with 19 bases in between. The CDR3 sequence is 14 residues long. CDR3 nucleotides: TGTGCCAGCAGCCAAGGGACAAGACCTACGCAGCAGTACTTC. Amino acid sequence: CASSQGTRPTQQYF.